This paragraph reports one T cell receptor (beta chain). TCRdb re-analysed the 5' RACE reads in MiXCR, keeping a single row per CDR3 protein. The table records fewer than 70,000 distinct CDR3 sequences, over 9.5% of them present only once. This specimen comes from a study of early T cells in non-severe SARS-CoV-2 infection. On the study more broadly: Whole-blood bulk RNA, unsorted, was sequenced, and chains were unpaired.

The V gene's germline CDR1 is SGHVS and CDR2 FQNEAQ. Trimming shortened V by 2 bases and J by 4 bases, and 12 bases separated the two germline ends. The CDR3 is 15 residues long. The chain is built from TRBV7-8 and TRBJ2-1; tentative D call: TRBD2 (5 bases). This clonotype originated in an adult who was a healthcare worker with PCR-confirmed SARS-CoV-2 infection or an uninfected control (not recorded which). Material for sequencing was whole blood. CDR3 sequence: CASSLFGEFYNEQFF. The CDR3 nucleotides are TGTGCCAGCAGCTTATTCGGGGAATTTTACAATGAGCAGTTCTTC.